This T cell receptor beta chain was recorded in a study of regulatory T cells in long-lasting Graves disease. The time point was: newly diagnosed GD, antithyroid drugs for less than 3 months. Scientists built the TCR library using RNA that was extracted from PBMCs. Building of the TCR beta libraries involved iRepertoire HTBI primers and Arm-PCR of CDR3 regions. Study processing details: Overall, samples carried roughly 60 TRBV and over 12 TRBJ segments. TCRdb reprocessed the multiplex PCR reads with MiXCR, giving one entry per CDR3 protein. These V and J calls originate from TCRdb's pipeline instead of the authors' own analysis. The sample records approximately 540,000 distinct CDR3 sequences, approximately 12% being singletons. This clonotype was recorded many times. The germline V gene has CDR1 WSHSY and CDR2 SAAADI. With 6 bases removed from V and 4 bases from J, the gap between germline ends came to 16 bases. The CDR3 has 15 amino acids.

This sample also appeared in a second study, on T cells in Graves' hyperthyroidism and ophthalmopathy. That report notes: A set of HTBI primers served as the primers for a first-round RT-PCR of the TCR CDR3.

This receptor was obtained from a woman in her 30s with Graves disease. The rearrangement links TRBV10-2 to TRBJ2-1; tentatively, D is TRBD2 (5 bases). The sequences come from peripheral blood mononuclear cells (PBMCs), collected at new diagnosis, from a patient treated with antithyroid drugs. The CDR3, as DNA: TGCGCCAGCAGGGCCGGCCTAGCTTTTTACAATGAGCAGTTCTTC. It encodes CASRAGLAFYNEQFF.